This TCR beta chain was recovered during a study of T cell changes during pregnancy in multiple sclerosis. Trimming cost V 0 bases and J 4 bases, with 10 bases left between them. CDR1 is SGHRS and CDR2 is YFSETQ in the germline V gene. CDR3 length: 14 amino acids. Here immunoSEQ multiplex PCR was the method, and the copy in TCRdb shows in-frame clones only, minus some. The sample lists tens of thousands of clones, 90% occurring once. This clone was picked up one time. The origin of this receptor is a female donor in good health, enrolled as a control in a pregnancy study. This specimen consisted of peripheral blood, obtained in the first trimester of pregnancy. This chain links TRBV5-1 with TRBJ1-2; D ambiguous. CDR3 sequence: CASSLETGSYGYTF. CDR3 in DNA: TGCGCCAGCAGCTTGGAAACGGGATCCTATGGCTACACCTTC. The variable domain in full, completed from reference TRBV5-1 and TRBJ1-2, reads KAGVTQTPRYLIKTRGQQVTLSCSPISGHRSVSWYQQTPGQGLQFLFEYFSETQRNKGNFPGRFSGRQFSNSRSEMNVSTLELGDSALYLCASSLETGSYGYTFGSGTRLTVV.